The 26 T cell receptor beta chains given below trace back to one sample, sequenced in a study of brain T cells in children with intractable seizures. Profiled with immunoSEQ multiplex PCR; TCRdb holds only in-frame clones, not every one. The repertoire holds 80,000 or so clones, with under 95% as singletons. The sequenced sample was peripheral blood, obtained at surgery. Source of these receptors: a girl aged 2 to 9 with Rasmussen encephalitis and intractable seizures.

The chain combines TRBV2 with TRBJ2-7; TRBD1 matches 8 bases. The CDR3 has 14 amino acids. Germline V gene data show CDR1 as SNHLY and CDR2 as FYNNEI. With 6 bases clipped from V and 2 bases from J, the junction kept 6 bases outside the gene matches. DNA of the CDR3: TGTGCCAGCAGCCGGGACAGGACCACCTACGAGCAGTACTTC. Amino acids: CASSRDRTTYEQYF. The entire variable domain, with the rest obtained from reference TRBV2 and TRBJ2-7, is as follows: EPEVTQTPSHQVTQMGQEVILRCVPISNHLYFYWYRQILGQKVEFLVSFYNNEISEKSEIFDDQFSVERPDGSNFTLKIRSTKLEDSAMYFCASSRDRTTYEQYFGPGTRLTVT.

This chain links TRBV6-2 or TRBV6-3 with TRBJ2-7; a weak D match, TRBD1 (6 bases). Deletions cut 0 bases from V and 6 bases from J, with 18 bases between. Per the germline V gene, CDR1 is MNHEY and CDR2 is SVGEGT. The CDR3 runs to 16 residues. The CDR3 region is CASSYSTGRGDFEQYF. As DNA, the CDR3 is TGTGCCAGCAGTTACTCGACAGGACGAGGAGATTTCGAGCAGTACTTC.

J is TRBJ1-1 and V is TRBV5-8; D is ambiguous. The CDR3 consists of 14 residues. The V end was cut by 0 bases, the J end by 1 base, with 7 bases between. Germline V gene lookup returns CDR1 SGHTS and CDR2 YDEGEE. The CDR3 sequence is CASSLGGENTEAFF. For the CDR3, the DNA is TGTGCCAGCAGCTTGGGAGGAGAGAACACTGAAGCTTTCTTT.

The J gene is TRBJ2-1, the V gene TRBV19; weak D call: TRBD1 (6 bases). Germline V gene lookup returns CDR1 LNHDA and CDR2 SQIVND (reference sequence). The CDR3 length is 16 residues. V was cut by 3 bases and J by 1 base, with 13 bases left in between. The CDR3 is CASSILGGRSYNEQFF. CDR3 nucleotides: TGTGCCAGTAGTATCCTAGGGGGACGGTCCTACAATGAGCAGTTCTTC.

The chain has TRBV6-5 and TRBJ1-5; D ambiguous. The V end lost 5 bases, the J end lost 9 bases, and 20 bases lay between the germline ends. CDR3 length: 15 residues. The germline CDR1 and CDR2 sequences are MNHEY and SVGAGI. CDR3 in amino acids: CASSPRTGNMWPQHF. The CDR3 DNA is TGTGCCAGCAGTCCTAGGACCGGGAACATGTGGCCCCAGCATTTT.

The chain is built from TRBV14 and TRBJ2-5, with a weak D call TRBD2 (6 bases). Germline CDR1 reads SGHDN; CDR2 reads FVKESK. CDR3 length equals 14 residues. Trimming pared 0 bases from V and 4 bases from J, leaving 9 bases between. This CDR3 reads CASSQDRGIETQYF. DNA of the CDR3: TGTGCCAGCAGCCAAGATCGGGGGATAGAGACCCAGTACTTC.

This chain links TRBV6-5 with TRBJ2-7, with D hard to call. The CDR3 totals 14 residues. V lost 6 bases and J 3 bases, leaving 15 bases between the germline ends. The V gene's germline CDR1 is MNHEY and CDR2 SVGAGI. CDR3 nucleotides: TGTGCCAGCAGCCCCCTCGGAAGGAGCTACGAGCAGTACTTC. It is translated as CASSPLGRSYEQYF.

CDR3 loop: CASSESKRRTEAFF. For the CDR3, the DNA is TGCGCCAGCAGTGAGTCAAAGCGACGGACTGAAGCTTTCTTT. The V and J genes are TRBV10-2 and TRBJ1-1, with D hard to call. Germline-derived CDR1 and CDR2 are WSHSY and SAAADI. Trimming removed 0 bases from V and 5 bases from J, with 10 bases in between. The CDR3 contains 14 residues.

CDR3 sequence reads: CASSLAGRETQYF. The DNA of the CDR3 is TGTGCCAGTAGTCTAGCGGGGAGGGAGACCCAGTACTTC. The chain uses TRBV19 and TRBJ2-5; TRBD2 agrees at 9 bases. Trimming removed 5 bases from V and 5 bases from J; junction bases left unmatched: 3. This CDR3 comprises 13 residues. Germline V lookup: CDR1 LNHDA, CDR2 SQIVND (reference sequence).

V gene TRBV7-6 combines with J gene TRBJ1-2; tentatively, D is TRBD1 (6 bases). V gave up 5 bases and J gave up 8 bases, with 21 bases separating them. The CDR3 extends over 15 amino acids. Germline V gives CDR1 SGHVS, CDR2 FNYEAQ. This chain's CDR3 is CASSNGWGPGVGYTF. Written as DNA, the CDR3 is TGTGCCAGCAGCAACGGGTGGGGGCCTGGAGTCGGCTACACCTTC.

V is TRBV3-1 (or the pseudogene TRBV3-2) and J is TRBJ2-5; D is unresolved. V was trimmed by 4 bases and J by 3 bases, leaving 12 bases between them. From germline, CDR1 is LGHDT and CDR2 YNNKEL (reference sequence). The CDR3 runs 14 residues. CDR3 in DNA: TGTGCCAGCAGCCTTCTGGATCCAAAAGAGACCCAGTACTTC. As protein: CASSLLDPKETQYF.

This clone was recorded only once. The chain combines TRBV24-1 with TRBJ2-5; 8 positions agree with TRBD1. The germline CDR1 and CDR2 sequences are KGHDR and SFDVKD. With 3 bases clipped from V and 6 bases from J, the junction kept 8 bases outside the gene matches. The CDR3 loop spans 15 amino acids. The CDR3 DNA is TGTGCCACCAGTGATGGCGGACAGGGCAGGCAGACCCAGTACTTC. This sequence encodes CATSDGGQGRQTQYF.

The chain is built from TRBV7-9 and TRBJ1-4; tentatively, D is TRBD1 (6 bases). Looked up from germline, CDR1 is SEHNR and CDR2 is FQNEAQ (reference sequence). The CDR3 covers 15 residues. The V end was cut by 3 bases, the J end by 1 base, with 9 bases between. CDR3 coding DNA: TGTGCCAGCAGCTTGGGACACGGAACTAATGAAAAACTGTTTTTT. Translated: CASSLGHGTNEKLFF.

The chain employs TRBV27 and TRBJ1-2; perhaps TRBD1 as D (6 bases). Between the trimmed V and J ends, which lost 5 bases and 3 bases, there was a span of 19 bases. The CDR3 contains 16 residues. CDR1 is MNHEY, CDR2 SMNVEV, per germline (reference sequence). As DNA, the CDR3 is TGTGCCAGCAGTCAAACCCTGACAGGAGGGGACTATGGCTACACCTTC. Residues: CASSQTLTGGDYGYTF.

This clone was found once. The rearrangement joins TRBV29-1 to TRBJ1-1; TRBD1 matches at 8 bases. The germline CDR1 and CDR2 sequences are SQVTM and ANQGSEA. The trim removed 7 bases at V and 5 bases at J, leaving 12 bases unmatched. The length of the CDR3 is 14 residues. CDR3 in amino acids: CSGLTTGGGTEAFF. CDR3 DNA sequence: TGCAGCGGCCTCACTACAGGGGGGGGAACTGAAGCTTTCTTT.

The chain links TRBV7-9 to TRBJ1-1, with 8 bases lining up with TRBD1. Germline CDR1 SEHNR, CDR2 FQNEAQ (reference sequence). Trimming removed 3 bases from V and 4 bases from J; junction bases left unmatched: 4. CDR3 size: 14 residues. CDR3 protein: CASSFFGTGTEAFF. The CDR3 nucleotides are TGTGCCAGCAGCTTTTTTGGGACAGGCACTGAAGCTTTCTTT.

CDR3 nucleotides: TGTGCCAGCAGACCACAGGGCAATGAGCAGTTCTTC. It specifies CASRPQGNEQFF. The chain employs TRBV13 and TRBJ2-1, with D tentatively TRBD1 (6 bases). This CDR3 comprises 12 residues. Germline V CDR1 and CDR2: PRHDT, FYEKMQ (reference sequence). The V gene lost 6 bases and the J gene lost 6 bases, with 9 bases spanning the gap.

The chain joins TRBV11-2 to TRBJ2-4, with D possibly being TRBD1 (6 bases). CDR3 length: 13 residues. The germline V and J ends were trimmed by 0 bases and 11 bases, with 11 bases remaining between them. The germline gives CDR1 SGHAT, CDR2 FQNNGV. CDR3 region: CASSLESRGFQYF. Written as DNA, the CDR3 is TGTGCCAGCAGCTTAGAGTCCAGGGGCTTTCAGTACTTC. Using reference TRBV11-2 and TRBJ2-4 for the parts outside the CDR3, the full variable domain is EAGVAQSPRYKIIEKRQSVAFWCNPISGHATLYWYQQILGQGPKLLIQFQNNGVVDDSQLPKDRFSAERLKGVDSTLKIQPAKLEDSAVYLCASSLESRGFQYFGAGTRLSVL.

The chain recombines TRBV11-2 with TRBJ1-2; maybe TRBD1 (6 bases). Trimming pared 1 base from V and 8 bases from J, leaving 14 bases between. Germline values: CDR1 SGHAT, CDR2 FQNNGV. The CDR3 contains 14 residues. As DNA, the CDR3 is TGTGCCAGCAGCTTAGTTACGGGGGCGGGAGGCTACACCTTC. Residues: CASSLVTGAGGYTF.

The chain uses TRBV30 and TRBJ1-3; D is unclear. The V end lost 5 bases, the J end lost 0 bases, and 11 bases lay between the germline ends. This CDR3 has 14 amino acids. Germline V CDR1 and CDR2: GTSNPN, SVGIG (reference sequence). The DNA of the CDR3 is TGTGCCTGGGTGGGGATGAGCTCTGGAAACACCATATATTTT. It yields the protein CAWVGMSSGNTIYF. Full variable domain (remainder filled in from reference TRBV30 and TRBJ1-3): SQTIHQWPATLVQPVGSPLSLECTVEGTSNPNLYWYRQAAGRGLQLLFYSVGIGQISSEVPQNLSASRPQDRQFILSSKKLLLSDSGFYLCAWVGMSSGNTIYFGEGSWLTVV.

The chain links TRBV3-1 (or the pseudogene TRBV3-2) to TRBJ2-2, with a tentative D call TRBD1 (6 bases). Per the germline V gene, CDR1 is LGHDT and CDR2 is YNNKEL (reference sequence). V gave up 4 bases and J gave up 5 bases, with 14 bases separating them. This CDR3 is 15 amino acids long. As DNA, the CDR3 is TGTGCCAGCAGCCCCAGGGCAGGGGCGACCGGGGAGCTGTTTTTT. Translating gives CASSPRAGATGELFF.

V gene TRBV6-4 combines with J gene TRBJ1-2; 7 bases align to TRBD1. With V trimmed by 4 bases and J by 7 bases, 6 bases remained unmatched. This CDR3 contains 13 residues. The V gene's germline CDR1 is MRHNA and CDR2 SNTAGT. As DNA, the CDR3 is TGTGCCAGCAGTGTTGAGGGGGCAAGTGGCTACACCTTC. Translating gives CASSVEGASGYTF.

CDR3 DNA: TGTGCCAGTAGTATTTGGGGGACGCCGAACACCGGGGAGCTGTTTTTT. Amino acids: CASSIWGTPNTGELFF. The rearrangement joins TRBV19 to TRBJ2-2; D could derive from TRBD1 or TRBD2 (5 bases each). CDR1 is LNHDA, CDR2 SQIVND, per germline (reference sequence). The V gene lost 3 bases and the J gene lost 0 bases, with 11 bases spanning the gap. The CDR3 has 16 amino acids.

V and J are TRBV6-5 and TRBJ1-2; 7 bases fit TRBD1. Germline CDR1 and CDR2: MNHEY and SVGAGI. Germline trimming cut 2 bases from V and 1 base from J; bases unmatched to any gene: 4. This CDR3 is built from 15 residues. The CDR3 reads CASSYGGGDNYGYTF. The CDR3 nucleotides read TGTGCCAGCAGTTACGGAGGGGGCGATAACTATGGCTACACCTTC.

The chain recombines TRBV30 with TRBJ1-5; D is perhaps TRBD1 (6 bases). CDR1 and CDR2 (germline): GTSNPN, SVGIG (reference sequence). Deletions cut 0 bases from V and 6 bases from J, with 12 bases between. The CDR3 is 14 residues long. The CDR3 DNA reads as TGTGCCTGGAGTGTGTTGGGGGCAAGTCAGCCCCAGCATTTT. Translated, it gives CAWSVLGASQPQHF.

The V gene is TRBV27, the J gene TRBJ1-2; 11 bases fit TRBD1. The CDR3 consists of 15 residues. V shed 6 bases, J shed 5 bases, and the junction held 8 bases outside the gene matches. Germline CDR1 reads MNHEY; CDR2 reads SMNVEV (reference sequence). The CDR3 loop reads CASRGMGQGVYGYTF. CDR3 coding DNA: TGTGCCAGCAGGGGGATGGGACAGGGGGTATATGGCTACACCTTC.